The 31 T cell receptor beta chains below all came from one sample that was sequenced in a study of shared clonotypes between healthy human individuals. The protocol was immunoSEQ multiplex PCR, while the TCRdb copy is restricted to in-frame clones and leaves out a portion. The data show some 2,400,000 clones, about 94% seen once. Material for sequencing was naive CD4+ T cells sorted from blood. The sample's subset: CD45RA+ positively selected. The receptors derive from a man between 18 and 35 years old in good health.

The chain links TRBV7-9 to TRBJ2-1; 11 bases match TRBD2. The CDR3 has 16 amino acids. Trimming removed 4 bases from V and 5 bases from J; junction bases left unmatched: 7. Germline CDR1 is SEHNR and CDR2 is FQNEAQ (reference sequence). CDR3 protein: CASSSGGGLADNEQFF. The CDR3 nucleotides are TGTGCCAGCAGCTCTGGAGGGGGACTAGCGGACAATGAGCAGTTCTTC.

In nucleotides, the CDR3 is TGTGCCAGCAGTTTACCCAAGACAGGGAATGATCAGCCCCAGCATTTT. Translation gives CASSLPKTGNDQPQHF. The gene calls are TRBV28 and TRBJ1-5, with 7 bases identical to TRBD1. The CDR3 extends over 16 amino acids. The V segment lost 2 bases and the J segment 5 bases; nucleotides outside the gene matches: 9. The germline V gene encodes CDR1 MDHEN and CDR2 SYDVKM.

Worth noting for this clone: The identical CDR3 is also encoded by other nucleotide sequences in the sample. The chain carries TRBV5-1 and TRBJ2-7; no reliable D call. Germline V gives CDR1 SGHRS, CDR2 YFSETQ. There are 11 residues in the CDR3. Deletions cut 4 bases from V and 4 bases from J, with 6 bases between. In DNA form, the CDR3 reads TGCGCCAGCAGCCCCGGTTACGAGCAGTACTTC. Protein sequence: CASSPGYEQYF.

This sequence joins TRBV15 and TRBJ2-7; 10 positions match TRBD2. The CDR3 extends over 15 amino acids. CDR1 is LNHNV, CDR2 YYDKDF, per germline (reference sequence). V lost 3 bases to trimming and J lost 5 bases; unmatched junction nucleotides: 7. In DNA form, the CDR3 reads TGTGCCACCAGCAGTATACTAGCGGGACGGGACGAGCAGTACTTC. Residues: CATSSILAGRDEQYF. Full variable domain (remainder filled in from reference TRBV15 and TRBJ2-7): DAMVIQNPRYQVTQFGKPVTLSCSQTLNHNVMYWYQQKSSQAPKLLFHYYDKDFNNEADTPDNFQSRRPNTSFCFLDIRSPGLGDTAMYLCATSSILAGRDEQYFGPGTRLTVT.

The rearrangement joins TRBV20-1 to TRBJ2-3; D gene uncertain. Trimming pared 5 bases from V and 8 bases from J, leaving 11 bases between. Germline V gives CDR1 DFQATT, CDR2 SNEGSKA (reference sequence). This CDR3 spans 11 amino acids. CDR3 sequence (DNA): TGCAGTGCTCCGTCTATGAGTACGCAGTATTTT. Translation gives CSAPSMSTQYF.

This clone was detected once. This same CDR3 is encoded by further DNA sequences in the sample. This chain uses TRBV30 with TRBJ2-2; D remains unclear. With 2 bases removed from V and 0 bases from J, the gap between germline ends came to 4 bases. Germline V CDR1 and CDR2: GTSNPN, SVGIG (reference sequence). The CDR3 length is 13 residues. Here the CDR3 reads CAWSPANTGELFF. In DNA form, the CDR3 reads TGTGCCTGGAGTCCCGCGAACACCGGGGAGCTGTTTTTT.

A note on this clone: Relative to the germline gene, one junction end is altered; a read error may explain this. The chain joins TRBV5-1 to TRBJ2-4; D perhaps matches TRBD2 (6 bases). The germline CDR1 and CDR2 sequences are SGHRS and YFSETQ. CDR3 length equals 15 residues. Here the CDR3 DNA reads TGCGCCAGCAGTTTGGGGAGGCCGGACCTAAACATTCAGTACTTC. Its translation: CASSLGRPDLNIQYF.

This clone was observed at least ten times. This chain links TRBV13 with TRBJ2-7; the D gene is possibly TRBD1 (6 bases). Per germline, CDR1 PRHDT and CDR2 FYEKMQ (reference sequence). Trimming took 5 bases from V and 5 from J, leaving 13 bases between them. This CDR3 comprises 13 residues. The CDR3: CASSRNRDNEQYF. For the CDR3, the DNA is TGTGCCAGCAGCAGGAACAGGGATAACGAGCAGTACTTC.

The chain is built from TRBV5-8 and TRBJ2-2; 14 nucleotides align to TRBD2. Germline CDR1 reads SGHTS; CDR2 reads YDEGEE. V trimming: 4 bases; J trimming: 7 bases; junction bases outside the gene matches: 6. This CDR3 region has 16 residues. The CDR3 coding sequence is TGTGCCAGCAGCGAGGGACTAGCGGGAGTGGTCGGGGAGCTGTTTTTT. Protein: CASSEGLAGVVGELFF.

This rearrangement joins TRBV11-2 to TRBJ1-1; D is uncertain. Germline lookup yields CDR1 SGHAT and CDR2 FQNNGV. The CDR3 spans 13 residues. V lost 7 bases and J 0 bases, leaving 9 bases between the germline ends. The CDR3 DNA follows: TGTGCCAGCAACCGGCAGTTGAACACTGAAGCTTTCTTT. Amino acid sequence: CASNRQLNTEAFF.

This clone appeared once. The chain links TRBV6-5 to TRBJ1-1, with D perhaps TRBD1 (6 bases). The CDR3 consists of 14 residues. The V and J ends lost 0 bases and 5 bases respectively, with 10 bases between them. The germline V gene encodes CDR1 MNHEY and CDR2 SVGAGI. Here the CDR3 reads CASSYSLQGTEAFF. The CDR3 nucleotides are TGTGCCAGCAGTTACTCGTTGCAGGGGACTGAAGCTTTCTTT.

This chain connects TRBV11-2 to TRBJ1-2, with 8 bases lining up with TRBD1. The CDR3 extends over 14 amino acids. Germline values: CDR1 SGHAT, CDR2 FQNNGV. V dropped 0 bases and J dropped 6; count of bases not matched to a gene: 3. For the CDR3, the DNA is TGTGCCAGCAGCTTAGAATCCAGGGGGCATGGCTACACCTTC. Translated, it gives CASSLESRGHGYTF.

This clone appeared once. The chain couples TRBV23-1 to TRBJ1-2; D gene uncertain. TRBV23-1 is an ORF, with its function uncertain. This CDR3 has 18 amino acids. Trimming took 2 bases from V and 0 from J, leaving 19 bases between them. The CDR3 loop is CASSQTEGLAAANYGYTF. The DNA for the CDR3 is TGCGCCAGCAGTCAAACAGAAGGCCTCGCGGCAGCTAACTATGGCTACACCTTC.

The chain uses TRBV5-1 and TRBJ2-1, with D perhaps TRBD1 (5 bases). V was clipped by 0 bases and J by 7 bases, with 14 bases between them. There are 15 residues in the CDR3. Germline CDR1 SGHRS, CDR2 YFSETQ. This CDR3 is CASSLAGREGNEQFF. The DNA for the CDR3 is TGCGCCAGCAGCTTGGCCGGCAGGGAAGGGAATGAGCAGTTCTTC.

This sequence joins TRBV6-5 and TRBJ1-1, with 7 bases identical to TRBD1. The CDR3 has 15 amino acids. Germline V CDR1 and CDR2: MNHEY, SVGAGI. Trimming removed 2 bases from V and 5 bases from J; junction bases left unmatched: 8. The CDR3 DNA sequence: TGTGCCAGCAGTTACCAAGACAGGGTATGGACTGAAGCTTTCTTT. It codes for CASSYQDRVWTEAFF.

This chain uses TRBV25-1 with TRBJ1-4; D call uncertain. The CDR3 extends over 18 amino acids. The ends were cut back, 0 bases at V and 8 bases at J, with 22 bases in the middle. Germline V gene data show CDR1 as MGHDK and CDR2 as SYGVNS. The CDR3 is CASSEYEGQARREEKLFF. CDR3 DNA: TGTGCCAGCAGTGAATACGAAGGGCAGGCCCGGCGGGAAGAAAAACTGTTTTTT.

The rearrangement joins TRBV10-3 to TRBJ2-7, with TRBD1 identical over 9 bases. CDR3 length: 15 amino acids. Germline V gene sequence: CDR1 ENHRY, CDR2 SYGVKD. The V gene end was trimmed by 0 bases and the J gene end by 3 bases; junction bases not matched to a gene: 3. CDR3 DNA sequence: TGTGCCATCAGTGAGTCCACAGGGGGCCTCTACGAGCAGTACTTC. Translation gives CAISESTGGLYEQYF.

The CDR3 sequence: CASSQGYGTGGRTDTQYF. The CDR3 DNA is TGCGCCAGCAGCCAAGGCTACGGGACAGGGGGCAGGACAGATACGCAGTATTTT. The J gene is TRBJ2-3, the V gene TRBV4-3; 12 nucleotides align to TRBD1. CDR3 length: 18 residues. Germline loops: CDR1 LGHNA, CDR2 YSLEER. After removal of 1 base from V and 3 bases from J, the junction contained 8 bases not matched to a gene.

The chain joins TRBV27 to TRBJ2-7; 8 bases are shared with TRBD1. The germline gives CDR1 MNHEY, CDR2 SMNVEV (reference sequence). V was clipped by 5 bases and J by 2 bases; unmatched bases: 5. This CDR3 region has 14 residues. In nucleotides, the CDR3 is TGTGCCAGCAGTAGACAGGGGCAGGCCTACGAGCAGTACTTC. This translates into CASSRQGQAYEQYF.

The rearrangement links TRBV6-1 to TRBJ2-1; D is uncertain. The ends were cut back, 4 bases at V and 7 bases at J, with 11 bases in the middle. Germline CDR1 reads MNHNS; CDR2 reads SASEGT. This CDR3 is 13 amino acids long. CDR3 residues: CASSVTSWNEQFF. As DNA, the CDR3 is TGTGCCAGCAGTGTGACCAGCTGGAATGAGCAGTTCTTC.

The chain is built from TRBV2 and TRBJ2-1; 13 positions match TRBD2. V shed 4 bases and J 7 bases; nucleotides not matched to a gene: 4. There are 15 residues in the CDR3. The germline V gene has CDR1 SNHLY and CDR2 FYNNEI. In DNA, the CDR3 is TGTGCCAGCAGTGGGAGGACTAGCGGGAGTAATGAGCAGTTCTTC. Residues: CASSGRTSGSNEQFF. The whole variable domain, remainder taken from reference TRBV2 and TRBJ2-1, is EPEVTQTPSHQVTQMGQEVILRCVPISNHLYFYWYRQILGQKVEFLVSFYNNEISEKSEIFDDQFSVERPDGSNFTLKIRSTKLEDSAMYFCASSGRTSGSNEQFFGPGTRLTVL.

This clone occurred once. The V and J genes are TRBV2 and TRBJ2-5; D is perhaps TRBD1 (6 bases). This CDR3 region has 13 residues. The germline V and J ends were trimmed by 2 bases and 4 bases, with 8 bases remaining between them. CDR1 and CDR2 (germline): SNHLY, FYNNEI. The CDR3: CASSEQGTETQYF. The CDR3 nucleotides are TGTGCCAGCAGTGAACAGGGGACAGAGACCCAGTACTTC.

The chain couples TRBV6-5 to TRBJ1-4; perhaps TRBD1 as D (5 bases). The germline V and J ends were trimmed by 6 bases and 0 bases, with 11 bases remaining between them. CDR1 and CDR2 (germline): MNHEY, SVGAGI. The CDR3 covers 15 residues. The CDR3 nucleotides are TGTGCCAGCAGCCAGACAGCCGCAACTAATGAAAAACTGTTTTTT. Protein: CASSQTAATNEKLFF.

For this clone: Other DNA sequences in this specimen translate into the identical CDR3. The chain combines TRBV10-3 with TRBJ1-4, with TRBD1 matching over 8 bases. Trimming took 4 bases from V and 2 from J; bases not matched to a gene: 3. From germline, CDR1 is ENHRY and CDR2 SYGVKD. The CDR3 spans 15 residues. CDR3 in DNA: TGTGCCATCAGTGGAGGACAGGGCACTAATGAAAAACTGTTTTTT. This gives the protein CAISGGQGTNEKLFF.

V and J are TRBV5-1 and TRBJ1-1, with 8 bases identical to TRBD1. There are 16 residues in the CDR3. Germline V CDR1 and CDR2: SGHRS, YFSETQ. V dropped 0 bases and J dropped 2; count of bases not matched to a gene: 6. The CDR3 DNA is TGCGCCAGCAGCTTGGATCCGGGGACAGGAAACACTGAAGCTTTCTTT. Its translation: CASSLDPGTGNTEAFF.

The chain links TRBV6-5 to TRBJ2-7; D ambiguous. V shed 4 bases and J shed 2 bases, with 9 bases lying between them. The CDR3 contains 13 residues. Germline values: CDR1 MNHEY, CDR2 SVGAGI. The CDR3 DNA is TGTGCCAGCAGTTTGGCCAGGACCTACGAGCAGTACTTC. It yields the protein CASSLARTYEQYF.

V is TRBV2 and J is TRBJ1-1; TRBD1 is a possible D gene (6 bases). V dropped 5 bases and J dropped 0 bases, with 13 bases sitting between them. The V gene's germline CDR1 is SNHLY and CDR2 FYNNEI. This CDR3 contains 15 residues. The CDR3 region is CASSLSTGLNTEAFF. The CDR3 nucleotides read TGTGCCAGCAGTCTTAGTACAGGGCTGAACACTGAAGCTTTCTTT.

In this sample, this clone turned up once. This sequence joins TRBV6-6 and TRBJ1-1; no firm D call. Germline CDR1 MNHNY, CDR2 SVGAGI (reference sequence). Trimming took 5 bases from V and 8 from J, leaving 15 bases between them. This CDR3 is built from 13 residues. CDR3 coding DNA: TGTGCCAGCAGTCCCTCCCTGAGCCCGGAAGCTTTCTTT. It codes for CASSPSLSPEAFF.

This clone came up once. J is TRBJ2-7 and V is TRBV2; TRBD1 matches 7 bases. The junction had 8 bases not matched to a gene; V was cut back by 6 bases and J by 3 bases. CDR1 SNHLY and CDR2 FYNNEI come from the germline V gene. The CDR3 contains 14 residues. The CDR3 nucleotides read TGTGCCAGCAGCGACAGGGTAAGCGGCTACGAGCAGTACTTC. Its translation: CASSDRVSGYEQYF.

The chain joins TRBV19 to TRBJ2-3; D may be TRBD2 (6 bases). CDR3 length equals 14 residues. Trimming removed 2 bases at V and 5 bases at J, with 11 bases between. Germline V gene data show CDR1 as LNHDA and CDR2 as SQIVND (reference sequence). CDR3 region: CASSIQGGRDTQYF. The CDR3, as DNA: TGTGCCAGTAGTATACAGGGAGGTAGAGATACGCAGTATTTT.

The CDR3 DNA reads TGTGCCAGCAGCGTAGTGCCCGGGACAGGGAGGGGTGGCTACACCTTC. Its protein is CASSVVPGTGRGGYTF. The chain recombines TRBV9 with TRBJ1-2; TRBD1 agrees at 9 bases. The germline CDR1 and CDR2 sequences are SGDLS and YYNGEE. J gave up 7 bases and V 0 bases, and 10 bases lay outside the gene matches. This CDR3 is built from 16 residues.